These 19 T cell receptor beta chains came from one sample sequenced in a study of Ad26.COV2.S vaccination and SARS-CoV-2 variants. The repertoire was sequenced with immunoSEQ multiplex PCR; TCRdb's copy has only in-frame clones and lacks some. The repertoire has 450,000 to 550,000 clones, roughly 89% of them found once; the top ten carry 2.5%. Treatment in this sample: approximately 18 received Ad26.COV2.S at low or high dose, single or two shots; about 5 received placebo; per-sample allocation not given. Sampling happened 63 days after the first vaccine or placebo injection. The specimen was peripheral blood, collected in a trial of Ad26.COV2.S vaccine versus placebo. These receptor sequences come from a person between 18 and 65 years old who received the Ad26.COV2.S COVID-19 vaccine or a placebo.

The genes are TRBV18 and TRBJ1-5, with D possibly being TRBD1 (6 bases). Germline V gene data show CDR1 as KGHSH and CDR2 as LQKENI. The CDR3 has 17 residues. V dropped 0 bases and J dropped 3 bases, with 15 bases sitting between them. Here the CDR3 reads CASSPPNSAGVNQPQHF. DNA for the CDR3: TGTGCCAGCTCACCACCGAATTCGGCAGGGGTCAATCAGCCCCAGCATTTT.

This rearrangement joins TRBV18 to TRBJ2-1, with TRBD1 matching 9 bases. Germline CDR1 reads KGHSH; CDR2 reads LQKENI. J was trimmed by 3 bases and V by 8 bases; bases with no gene match: 14. This CDR3 is 17 amino acids long. The CDR3 protein is CASRDRAGDYYYNEQFF. The CDR3 bases are TGTGCCAGCCGGGACAGGGCTGGAGACTACTACTACAATGAGCAGTTCTTC.

The CDR3 sequence is CASSPPGHYGYTF. In nucleotides, the CDR3 is TGTGCCAGCAGCCCTCCAGGGCACTATGGCTACACCTTC. The genes are TRBV27 and TRBJ1-2; the D gene is possibly TRBD1 (5 bases). The CDR3 loop spans 13 amino acids. Germline-derived CDR1 and CDR2 are MNHEY and SMNVEV (reference sequence). V was cut by 6 bases and J by 3 bases, with 11 bases left in between.

The rearrangement uses TRBV28 and TRBJ2-1; 12 bases agree with TRBD2. This CDR3 is built from 17 residues. In germline, CDR1 is MDHEN, CDR2 SYDVKM. Trimming removed 5 bases from V and 4 bases from J; junction bases left unmatched: 9. CDR3 sequence reads: CASSPALAGGRYNEQFF. The CDR3 bases are TGTGCCAGCAGTCCGGCACTAGCGGGGGGACGATACAATGAGCAGTTCTTC.

The DNA of the CDR3 is TGTGCTAGTGGTTTGGTACCACGGCGAATGGTCCACGAGCAGTACGTC. This sequence encodes CASGLVPRRMVHEQYV. The V call is TRBV12-5, the J call TRBJ2-7; D gene uncertain. The CDR3 loop spans 16 amino acids. Germline CDR1 is LGHNT and CDR2 is FRNRAP. Trimming took off 0 bases at V and 5 bases at J, with 17 bases between the two ends.

The chain recombines TRBV25-1 with TRBJ1-3; D gene uncertain. The CDR3 loop spans 13 amino acids. Germline CDR1 is MGHDK and CDR2 is SYGVNS. Trimming stripped 4 bases from V and 2 bases from J, with 6 bases between. CDR3 region: CASSVVAGNTIYF. CDR3 coding DNA: TGTGCCAGCAGTGTGGTGGCTGGAAACACCATATATTTT.

The V call is TRBV9, the J call TRBJ1-1; TRBD1 matches at 8 bases. J lost 1 base, V lost 5 bases, and 13 bases had no gene match. The V gene's germline CDR1 is SGDLS and CDR2 YYNGEE. The CDR3 runs 17 residues. Here the CDR3 DNA reads TGTGCCAGCAGTGGGGGAACAGGGGGTTTAAGGAACACTGAAGCTTTCTTT. This codes for CASSGGTGGLRNTEAFF. Full variable domain (outside the CDR3, taken from reference TRBV9 and TRBJ1-1): DSGVTQTPKHLITATGQRVTLRCSPRSGDLSVYWYQQSLDQGLQFLIQYYNGEERAKGNILERFSAQQFPDLHSELNLSSLELGDSALYFCASSGGTGGLRNTEAFFGQGTRLTVV.

The rearrangement joins TRBV25-1 to TRBJ2-5, with 10 bases lining up with TRBD2. Germline trimming cut 1 base from V and 2 bases from J; bases unmatched to any gene: 4. This CDR3 contains 16 residues. The germline CDR1 and CDR2 sequences are MGHDK and SYGVNS. CDR3 residues: CASSEWTAGGQETQYF. The CDR3 DNA sequence: TGTGCCAGCAGTGAATGGACAGCGGGGGGGCAAGAGACCCAGTACTTC.

The chain combines TRBV12-3 or TRBV12-4 with TRBJ1-2, with D hard to call. The CDR3 extends over 11 amino acids. V lost 3 bases and J lost 6, with 5 bases in between. In nucleotides, the CDR3 is TGTGCCAGCAGTTTCGGGGATGGCTACACCTTC. Translated: CASSFGDGYTF.

The V call is TRBV27, the J call TRBJ2-5; D could derive from TRBD1 or TRBD2 (6 bases each). Per the germline V gene, CDR1 is MNHEY and CDR2 is SMNVEV (reference sequence). This CDR3 is 15 amino acids long. With 4 bases removed from V and 3 bases from J, the gap between germline ends came to 15 bases. CDR3 region: CASSSLPGAEETQYF. In DNA, the CDR3 is TGTGCCAGCAGTTCCCTCCCGGGGGCCGAAGAGACCCAGTACTTC.

This sequence joins TRBV11-2 and TRBJ1-4; D call uncertain. The CDR3 covers 16 residues. The V end lost 6 bases, the J end lost 8 bases, and 22 bases lay between the germline ends. CDR1 SGHAT and CDR2 FQNNGV come from the germline V gene. The CDR3 sequence is CASSFMTGPRREKLFF. DNA of the CDR3: TGTGCCAGCAGTTTCATGACCGGGCCAAGAAGGGAAAAACTGTTTTTT.

As for this clone: Other DNA sequences in this specimen translate into the identical CDR3. The chain employs TRBV4-2 and TRBJ2-7; D is ambiguous. The CDR3 covers 12 residues. The V gene's germline CDR1 is LGHNA and CDR2 YNFKEQ. Trimming took off 3 bases at V and 3 bases at J, with 6 bases between the two ends. CDR3 sequence reads: CASSQRGYEQYF. CDR3 coding DNA: TGTGCCAGCAGCCAGCGCGGCTACGAGCAGTACTTC.

DNA of the CDR3: TGTGCCACCAGTGACCCACAGGGTGTTGGGGCCAACGTCCTGACTTTC. This gives the protein CATSDPQGVGANVLTF. The V gene is TRBV24-1, the J gene TRBJ2-6; possibly TRBD1 for D (6 bases). The CDR3 contains 16 residues. CDR1 KGHDR and CDR2 SFDVKD come from the germline V gene. Trimming took off 4 bases at V and 3 bases at J, with 12 bases between the two ends.

The genes are TRBV4-2 and TRBJ2-6; no firm D call. This CDR3 is built from 16 residues. Germline V gives CDR1 LGHNA, CDR2 YNFKEQ. V shed 3 bases and J shed 0 bases, with 9 bases lying between them. The CDR3 DNA reads as TGTGCCAGCAGCCATGAACCCTCCTCTGGGGCCAACGTCCTGACTTTC. It specifies CASSHEPSSGANVLTF.

The CDR3 region is CSVPGQGVEKLFF. CDR3 DNA: TGCAGCGTTCCGGGACAGGGGGTAGAAAAACTGTTTTTT. This chain uses TRBV29-1 with TRBJ1-4, with 11 positions matching TRBD1. This CDR3 spans 13 amino acids. Trimming cost V 5 bases and J 8 bases; bases outside gene matches: 4. CDR1 and CDR2 (germline): SQVTM, ANQGSEA.

The rearrangement links TRBV19 to TRBJ1-5; D is undetermined. V was clipped by 0 bases and J by 0 bases, with 12 bases between them. Per the germline V gene, CDR1 is LNHDA and CDR2 is SQIVND (reference sequence). The CDR3 covers 17 residues. CDR3 DNA sequence: TGTGCCAGTAGTATAGATAGACCTTGGTATAGCAATCAGCCCCAGCATTTT. This sequence encodes CASSIDRPWYSNQPQHF.

The rearrangement joins TRBV7-2 to TRBJ2-1, with 8 bases aligning to TRBD2. This CDR3 comprises 17 residues. CDR1 is SGHTA, CDR2 FQGNSA, per germline. Trimming removed 1 base from V and 4 bases from J; junction bases left unmatched: 9. The CDR3 loop reads CASSLGRGANRYNEQFF. In DNA, the CDR3 is TGTGCCAGCAGCTTAGGGCGGGGGGCCAACCGTTACAATGAGCAGTTCTTC. The variable domain in full, with the rest retrieved from reference TRBV7-2 and TRBJ2-1, is GAGVSQSPSNKVTEKGKDVELRCDPISGHTALYWYRQSLGQGLEFLIYFQGNSAPDKSGLPSDRFSAERTGGSVSTLTIQRTQQEDSAVYLCASSLGRGANRYNEQFFGPGTRLTVL.

The rearrangement uses TRBV29-1 and TRBJ2-1, with 15 nucleotides matching TRBD2. V was pared by 6 bases and J by 9 bases, with 6 bases of the junction left unmatched. CDR1 and CDR2 from the germline V gene are SQVTM and ANQGSEA. The CDR3 contains 14 residues. Here the CDR3 DNA reads TGCAGCGTGTGGACTAGCGGGAGGGATCTTGAGCAGTTCTTC. Translating gives CSVWTSGRDLEQFF.

This chain joins TRBV19 and TRBJ2-2; D uncertain. V was shortened by 3 bases and J by 4 bases, with 9 bases between the two germline ends. Germline V gene sequence: CDR1 LNHDA, CDR2 SQIVND (reference sequence). The CDR3 is 14 residues long. In DNA, the CDR3 is TGTGCCAGTAGTATCAATGATCGCACCGGGGAGCTGTTTTTT. Amino acids: CASSINDRTGELFF.